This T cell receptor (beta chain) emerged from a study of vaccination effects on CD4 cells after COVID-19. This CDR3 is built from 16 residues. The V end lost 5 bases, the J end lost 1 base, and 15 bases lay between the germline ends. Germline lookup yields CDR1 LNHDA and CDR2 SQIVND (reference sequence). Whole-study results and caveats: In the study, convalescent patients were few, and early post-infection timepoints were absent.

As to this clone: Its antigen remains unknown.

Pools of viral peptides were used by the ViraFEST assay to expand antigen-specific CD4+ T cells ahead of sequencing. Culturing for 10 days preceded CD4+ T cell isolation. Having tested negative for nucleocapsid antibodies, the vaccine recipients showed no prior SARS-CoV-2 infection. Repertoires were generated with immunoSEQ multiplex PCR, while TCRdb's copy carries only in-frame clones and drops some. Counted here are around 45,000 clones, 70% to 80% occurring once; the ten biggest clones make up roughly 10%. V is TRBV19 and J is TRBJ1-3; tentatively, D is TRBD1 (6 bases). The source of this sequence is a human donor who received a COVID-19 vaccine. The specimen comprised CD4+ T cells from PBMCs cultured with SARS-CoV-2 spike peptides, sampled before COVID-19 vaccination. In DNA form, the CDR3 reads TGTGCCAGTAGTTCACCACGAAGGGGGTCTGGAAACACCATATATTTT. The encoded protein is CASSSPRRGSGNTIYF.